This T cell receptor beta chain stems from a study of blood T cell repertoires in COVID-19 (TCRdb year 2020). In the study overall: Samples from collaborators originated in the United States, Italy and Spain and spanned both the acute and convalescent phases of COVID-19. The material from the prospective study consisted of cDNA or gDNA derived from T cells, B-cell-depleted T cells, or PBMCs. Deeply sampled blood TCRbeta repertoires from subjects exposed to, actively infected with, or recovered from COVID-19 were included in the dataset. The repertoires were released in a freely available public database intended as a resource for research on the immune response to SARS-CoV-2. Samples were obtained from the ongoing ImmuneRACE study (first 160 participants) and from 1,000 to 1,500 subjects provided by 6 global collaborators. The sample metadata nearly always contained a de-identified subject ID, COVID-19 status, age in years and sex. Where available, HLA class I and class II types were taken from metadata supplied by the sample provider and were not determined by assay-based typing. What the research found in general, with its limitations: The amount of clinical and demographic metadata varied by source and participant and was provided uncurated.

In the case of this clone: Its antigen specificity is not known. The input lacks base qualities; no much larger clone sits a single base away.

From the cysteine up to the phenylalanine, the CDR3 has a length of 13 residues. The CDR3 DNA has 39 bases and is translated from base 1. Looking up the germline V gene yields CDR1 SQVTM and CDR2 ANQGSEA. At the junction V is shortened by 6 bases and J by 6 bases, with 18 bases in between. TCRbeta CDR3 regions were amplified from genomic DNA using the immunoSEQ Assay, a bias-controlled multiplex PCR. From the authors' description of their analysis: Within the assay, amplification of reference gene primers was used to estimate how many nucleated cells each sample contained. To quantify the absolute abundance of each unique TCRbeta CDR3 rearrangement, sequence reads were collapsed and filtered. For each sample, productive Simpson clonality was calculated by taking the square root of Simpson's diversity index across productive rearrangements. The source is immuneACCESS, and TCRdb retained only in-frame sequences with V and J called. Part of the clones is not carried over; for the studies checked, unresolved V genes explain less than half of this, and the remainder is unexplained. The D gene and trimming were derived from the DNA, and the V and J assignments and clone size from that table. The sample profile shows under 500,000 clones; 80% to 90% of them were found once. 1.1% of the sample comes from the top ten.

Enrolling through a virtual design, the prospective study's participants ranged in age from roughly 18 to 90 years and lived across more than 20 United States geographic areas. In the prospective study, participants were assigned to cohorts based on the clinical history participants reported in a screening survey and a study questionnaire. Recovered participants in ImmuneRACE Cohort 3 were defined by two consecutive negative NP/OP PCR tests, clearance by a healthcare professional, or resolution of symptoms. In the prospective study, whole blood, serum and a nasopharyngeal or oropharyngeal swab were collected from each participant by mobile phlebotomists. Additional blood draws and questionnaires over an approximately two-month period could optionally be provided by prospective study participants. Prospective study blood samples were shipped either frozen or at room temperature before DNA extraction.

The TCR comes from a man aged 30 to 39 who had recovered from COVID-19. Recombination linked TRBV29-1 to TRBJ2-7; TRBD1 might be the D gene, on 5 matching bases. Specimen: PBMCs or T cells enriched from blood (not recorded which). The bases read TGCAGCGTGCAGGGAATCCCCCGAGGCGAGCAGTACTTC. Its coded protein is CSVQGIPRGEQYF.